This T cell receptor (beta chain) comes out of a study of human T cells and chemical hapten exposure (dated by TCRdb to the early 2020s). As for the study more broadly: Libraries were pooled for sequencing, and variation in per-sample TCR yields was attributed mainly to small differences in library volumes within the pool. From each blood RNA sample, both TCR alpha and TCR beta chains were sequenced. Peripheral blood TCR repertoire changes were tracked in vivo in alopecia patients during primary and secondary sensitization to the hapten diphenylcyclopropenone (DPC).

Overall results and qualifications from the work: After repeated subsampling, the strength of the expansion versus patch-test correlation and the threshold at which it became significant changed. DPC sensitization did not change the number of TCRs with a frequency above 1 in 1000, and there was no evidence of changes in global repertoire structure.

This clonotype is regarded as medium-sized (0.01 to 0.1%). Its specific antigen is unknown. No much larger clone is present one base from it, and per-base qualities are unavailable. The method behind the library was 5' RACE. The listed sequencing device is Illumina MiSeq. Library preparation attached unique molecular identifiers to individual cDNA molecules for quantitative, reproducible TCR counting. The published analysis was carried out like this. The median number of TCRs per sample was 95,638, ranging from roughly 20,000 to 700,000. V, J and CDR3 annotation of the TCR reads was carried out using the Decombinator software suite. For the PS versus PT1 abundance plots, all samples were subsampled to the same number of TCRs (28,000). TCRs were defined as expanded if absent before sensitization and observed at least eight times at the 2-week time point. TCRdb redid the processing of the public reads, applying fastp at Q25 and MiXCR, and retained in-frame beta chains. Rows are unified per CDR3 protein, each entry keeping the most common DNA and genes. The V and J calls here are based on TCRdb, not the publication. The sample table lists 65,000 to 90,000 distinct CDR3 sequences, approximately 16% of them with a count of one. Of the sample, about 6.8% falls within the top ten clones.

The junction carries 18 bases between V and J, which are trimmed by 3 bases and 15 bases respectively. The CDR3 covers 13 residues, taking in both the cysteine and the phenylalanine. Of the read, only the CDR3 DNA is kept; its 39 bases are in frame from base 1. As encoded in the germline V gene, CDR1 is SGHVS while CDR2 is FQNEAQ. Unfractionated whole blood was collected in Tempus Blood RNA tubes, and total RNA was extracted from that blood. About five healthy volunteers acted as controls for TCR sequencing and had blood drawn at day 0, 2 weeks and 6 weeks. The sequence was collected from a female donor in good health. The V gene is TRBV7-8 and the J gene is TRBJ2-1; the D segment cannot be called with confidence. The nucleotide sequence reads as follows: TGTGCCAGCAGCTTGGATAGGTCGAAGGGAAGGTTCTTC. Its translation reads: CASSLDRSKGRFF.